What follows are 11 T cell receptor beta chains derived from one specimen sequenced in a study of blood T cell repertoires in COVID-19. Measured with immunoSEQ multiplex PCR; TCRdb has only the in-frame clones, and not every one. The data contain over 150,000 clones, more than 75% of them singletons. Sequencing was done on a sample of PBMCs or T cells enriched from blood (not recorded which). The source of these receptors is a woman between 50 and 59 years old who had recovered from COVID-19.

This clone was counted once. This chain links TRBV27 with TRBJ1-5, with 7 positions matching TRBD1. The V gene end was trimmed by 7 bases and the J gene end by 2 bases; junction bases not matched to a gene: 8. Per the germline V gene, CDR1 is MNHEY and CDR2 is SMNVEV (reference sequence). The CDR3 covers 15 residues. The CDR3 bases are TGTGCCAGCAAAGACAGGGTTCTAGGCAATCAGCCCCAGCATTTT. Translating it yields CASKDRVLGNQPQHF.

The rearrangement uses TRBV7-3 and TRBJ2-3, with 8 positions matching TRBD1. Germline V CDR1 and CDR2: SGHTA, FQGTGA. The CDR3 is 15 residues long. Trimming cost V 5 bases and J 1 base; bases outside gene matches: 5. The DNA for the CDR3 is TGTGCCAGCAGCCTGACAGGGGTTGGCACAGATACGCAGTATTTT. Translating it yields CASSLTGVGTDTQYF.

This clone was seen a few times. This chain joins TRBV11-2 and TRBJ1-2, with 8 bases identical to TRBD1. The length of the CDR3 is 18 residues. CDR1 and CDR2 from the germline V gene are SGHAT and FQNNGV. V was clipped by 4 bases and J by 0 bases; unmatched bases: 13. The CDR3 loop is CASSSLSRTGTANYGYTF. For the CDR3, the DNA is TGTGCCAGCAGCTCCCTCAGCCGGACAGGGACAGCTAACTATGGCTACACCTTC.

The gene calls are TRBV19 and TRBJ2-1; maybe TRBD2 (5 bases). Deletions cut 5 bases from V and 4 bases from J, with 18 bases between. Germline V CDR1 and CDR2: LNHDA, SQIVND (reference sequence). The CDR3 is 16 amino acids. CDR3 amino acids: CASSLTRAVRYNEQFF. Written as DNA, the CDR3 is TGTGCCAGTAGTTTAACTAGAGCGGTGAGGTACAATGAGCAGTTCTTC.

V gene TRBV18 combines with J gene TRBJ1-2, with D possibly TRBD1 on 6 matching bases. This CDR3 contains 14 residues. In germline, CDR1 is KGHSH, CDR2 LQKENI. V lost 3 bases and J lost 2, with 10 bases in between. CDR3 sequence (DNA): TGTGCCAGCTCACCGCGACAGGAGAACTATGGCTACACCTTC. Its protein product is CASSPRQENYGYTF. The entire variable domain, with the rest obtained from reference TRBV18 and TRBJ1-2, is as follows: NAGVMQNPRHLVRRRGQEARLRCSPMKGHSHVYWYRQLPEEGLKFMVYLQKENIIDESGMPKERFSAEFPKEGPSILRIQQVVRGDSAAYFCASSPRQENYGYTFGSGTRLTVV.

This clone was counted between two and nine times. The V and J genes are TRBV6-5 and TRBJ1-1; no reliable D call. This CDR3 contains 14 residues. The V gene's germline CDR1 is MNHEY and CDR2 SVGAGI. V was trimmed by 2 bases and J by 1 base, leaving 8 bases between them. Written as DNA, the CDR3 is TGTGCCAGCAGTTACGGGCAGCAGAACACTGAAGCTTTCTTT. Protein: CASSYGQQNTEAFF.

The chain carries TRBV5-4 and TRBJ2-5; 8 bases map to TRBD2. The CDR3 extends over 16 amino acids. V shed 4 bases and J 5 bases; nucleotides not matched to a gene: 13. CDR1 is SGHNT and CDR2 is YYREEE in the germline V gene (reference sequence). The CDR3 loop reads CASSPQAGGRSETQYF. In DNA, the CDR3 is TGTGCCAGCAGCCCTCAGGCGGGAGGTAGGAGTGAGACCCAGTACTTC.

The chain couples TRBV5-1 to TRBJ2-5; 11 bases match TRBD1. V dropped 7 bases and J dropped 4; count of bases not matched to a gene: 3. The CDR3 is 13 residues long. Looked up from germline, CDR1 is SGHRS and CDR2 is YFSETQ. The CDR3 region is CASGTGGGETQYF. CDR3 bases: TGCGCCAGCGGGACAGGGGGAGGAGAGACCCAGTACTTC. Drawing the rest from reference TRBV5-1 and TRBJ2-5, the complete variable domain is KAGVTQTPRYLIKTRGQQVTLSCSPISGHRSVSWYQQTPGQGLQFLFEYFSETQRNKGNFPGRFSGRQFSNSRSEMNVSTLELGDSALYLCASGTGGGETQYFGPGTRLLVL.

This chain uses TRBV5-1 with TRBJ2-4; D gene uncertain. CDR1 and CDR2 (germline): SGHRS, YFSETQ. The CDR3 is made up of 11 amino acids. V lost 2 bases and J lost 5, with 2 bases in between. The CDR3 region is CASSFENIQYF. Here the CDR3 DNA reads TGCGCCAGCAGCTTCGAAAACATTCAGTACTTC.

The gene calls are TRBV18 and TRBJ2-7, with D possibly TRBD1 on 6 matching bases. Trimming removed 3 bases from V and 0 bases from J, with 9 bases in between. This CDR3 contains 14 residues. Germline CDR1 and CDR2: KGHSH and LQKENI. This CDR3 is CASSPDSLSYEQYF. The CDR3 bases are TGTGCCAGCTCACCGGACAGCCTCTCCTACGAGCAGTACTTC.

CDR3 sequence (DNA): TGCGCCAGCAGCTATTACAGGGGGCAAACTGAAGCTTTCTTT. Translated, it gives CASSYYRGQTEAFF. The rearrangement joins TRBV5-1 to TRBJ1-1; 9 nucleotides align to TRBD1. V gave up 3 bases and J gave up 5 bases; unmatched junction bases: 5. The germline CDR1 and CDR2 sequences are SGHRS and YFSETQ. CDR3 length: 14 amino acids.